The entry that follows covers one T cell receptor beta chain sequence. In the authors' methods: Researchers report that nucleated cell counts were estimated from reference gene primer amplification. Clones were read by immunoSEQ multiplex PCR, and TCRdb kept only the in-frame ones, dropping some. V, J and clone size reflect that table, while D and trimming were determined from the DNA. The sample has tens of thousands of clones, approximately 79% seen once; the top ten hold around 3.9%. J lost 4 bases, V lost 5 bases, and 8 bases had no gene match. The germline V gene has CDR1 MNHEY and CDR2 SVGAGI. The length of the CDR3 is 15 residues. Patients in Seattle were enrolled during active infection, then followed longitudinally. This sample is drawn from a study of blood T cell repertoires in COVID-19.

Material for sequencing was peripheral blood. The V call is TRBV6-5, the J call TRBJ1-2; 9 bases match TRBD1. The clonotype comes from a man in his 70s with COVID-19, enrolled during active disease. This CDR3 is CASSTPGQGAYGYTF. CDR3 nucleotides: TGTGCCAGCAGTACCCCGGGACAGGGAGCCTATGGCTACACCTTC.